A single T cell receptor beta chain is shown here with its context. Its specificity is not known. Germline-derived CDR1 and CDR2 are SGHRS and YFSETQ. V was shortened by 3 bases and J by 0 bases, with 6 bases between the two germline ends. This CDR3 is 13 amino acids long. This entry is derived from a study of memory CD4+ T cells and cytomegalovirus serostatus. Broader study findings: CD4+ memory repertoires contained about two fifths of the roughly 160 reported CMV TCRbeta sequences.

Sequencing was performed with immunoSEQ multiplex PCR; in TCRdb, only in-frame clones are kept and a portion is missing. The sample carries just over 40,000 clones, 75% to 85% recorded once. The sort gate was single viable CD3+CD4+CD8-CD45RO+ cells for memory CD4+ T cells. Serostatus was set by detecting CMV pp150, pp28, p38, p52 IgG. Total CD4+ T cells were enriched by CD4 positive selection. V and J are TRBV5-1 and TRBJ1-2, with D hard to call. Material: memory CD4+ T cells from blood. The receptor's source is an adult in good health and CMV-seronegative. The DNA of the CDR3 is TGCGCCAGCAGCTCGCAGACTAACTATGGCTACACCTTC. Translation gives CASSSQTNYGYTF.